These 28 T cell receptor beta chains were all obtained from the same sample, sequenced in a study of T cells in tumors after PD-1 blockade. Clones were sequenced by immunoSEQ multiplex PCR, and TCRdb holds only the in-frame ones, with some missing. The table records around 13,000 clones, 55% to 80% of them present only once. Source: tumor tissue, taken before anti-PD-1 treatment. The receptor set was obtained from a human donor with cutaneous squamous cell carcinoma.

V is TRBV9 and J is TRBJ2-3; 9 nucleotides match TRBD2. CDR1 is SGDLS, CDR2 YYNGEE, per germline. The CDR3 runs to 18 residues. V shed 0 bases and J 1 base; nucleotides not matched to a gene: 9. In DNA form, the CDR3 reads TGTGCCAGCAGCGTAGGTCCGGGGTTAGCGGGGGGCACAGATACGCAGTATTTT. Protein product: CASSVGPGLAGGTDTQYF.

The CDR3 nucleotides are TGTGCCAGTAGTATAGCGGGCGGGAGAGGCCAAGAGACCCAGTACTTC. Its translation: CASSIAGGRGQETQYF. The rearrangement uses TRBV19 and TRBJ2-5; 7 bases match TRBD2. J was trimmed by 1 base and V by 1 base; bases with no gene match: 6. CDR3 length: 16 amino acids. Germline-derived CDR1 and CDR2 are LNHDA and SQIVND (reference sequence).

The V gene is TRBV24-1, the J gene TRBJ1-5; tentative D call: TRBD1 (5 bases). This CDR3 has 14 residues. Trimming removed 4 bases at V and 6 bases at J, with 12 bases between. CDR1 and CDR2 from the germline V gene are KGHDR and SFDVKD. The CDR3 DNA reads as TGTGCCACCAGTGAGTCAGGGTTGGCTCAGCCCCAGCATTTT. Translated, it gives CATSESGLAQPQHF.

This chain connects TRBV27 to TRBJ1-5; D is uncertain. The CDR3 runs to 12 residues. The germline CDR1 and CDR2 sequences are MNHEY and SMNVEV (reference sequence). The V gene lost 3 bases and the J gene lost 3 bases, with 3 bases spanning the gap. The CDR3 DNA is TGTGCCAGCAGTTTCTCCAATCAGCCCCAGCATTTT. It yields the protein CASSFSNQPQHF.

The gene calls are TRBV30 and TRBJ2-1; D may be TRBD1 (6 bases). Deletions cut 1 base from V and 3 bases from J, with 10 bases between. There are 14 residues in the CDR3. Germline V gene data show CDR1 as GTSNPN and CDR2 as SVGIG (reference sequence). In nucleotides, the CDR3 is TGTGCCTGGAGTGGGTCAGGGGTCTACAATGAGCAGTTCTTC. This sequence encodes CAWSGSGVYNEQFF.

The V call is TRBV14, the J call TRBJ1-3, with D uncertain. V was clipped by 0 bases and J by 7 bases, with 7 bases between them. The germline gives CDR1 SGHDN, CDR2 FVKESK. The CDR3 contains 13 residues. The CDR3 sequence is CASSQDRGNTIYF. The CDR3 DNA is TGTGCCAGCAGCCAAGATAGAGGTAACACCATATATTTT.

The chain combines TRBV28 with TRBJ1-3; D might be TRBD1 (6 bases). The CDR3 is made up of 15 amino acids. Trimming removed 4 bases from V and 4 bases from J, with 14 bases in between. CDR1 MDHEN and CDR2 SYDVKM come from the germline V gene. CDR3 in amino acids: CASSSRQGRGNTIYF. In DNA, the CDR3 is TGTGCCAGCAGTTCGCGTCAGGGGAGGGGAAACACCATATATTTT. Full variable domain (outside the CDR3, taken from reference TRBV28 and TRBJ1-3): DVKVTQSSRYLVKRTGEKVFLECVQDMDHENMFWYRQDPGLGLRLIYFSYDVKMKEKGDIPEGYSVSREKKERFSLILESASTNQTSMYLCASSSRQGRGNTIYFGEGSWLTVV.

This chain connects TRBV28 to TRBJ2-3, with 9 bases fitting TRBD1. Trimming took 4 bases from V and 7 from J; bases not matched to a gene: 12. This CDR3 has 16 amino acids. CDR1 and CDR2 (germline): MDHEN, SYDVKM. This CDR3 is CASSSVRDRVGYTQYF. As DNA, the CDR3 is TGTGCCAGCAGTTCGGTCCGGGACAGGGTGGGTTATACGCAGTATTTT.

The genes are TRBV5-6 and TRBJ2-3; possibly TRBD2 for D (6 bases). CDR1 is SGHDT and CDR2 is YYEEEE in the germline V gene. There are 12 residues in the CDR3. V was trimmed by 5 bases and J by 6 bases, leaving 10 bases between them. CDR3 residues: CASSGLADTQYF. The CDR3 DNA follows: TGTGCCAGCAGTGGGCTAGCGGATACGCAGTATTTT.

This clone was found a few times. CDR3 nucleotide sequence: TGTGCCAGCAGCCCATACAGGGTAACGAACACTGAAGCTTTCTTT. It encodes CASSPYRVTNTEAFF. The V call is TRBV14, the J call TRBJ1-1, with D possibly being TRBD1 (6 bases). Germline V gene lookup returns CDR1 SGHDN and CDR2 FVKESK. The V end was cut by 4 bases, the J end by 1 base, with 13 bases between. This CDR3 spans 15 amino acids. The full variable domain, with the rest looked up from reference TRBV14 and TRBJ1-1, is EAGVTQFPSHSVIEKGQTVTLRCDPISGHDNLYWYRRVMGKEIKFLLHFVKESKQDESGMPNNRFLAERTGGTYSTLKVQPAELEDSGVYFCASSPYRVTNTEAFFGQGTRLTVV.

The chain carries TRBV3-1 (or the pseudogene TRBV3-2) and TRBJ1-3; weak D call: TRBD1 (6 bases). This CDR3 spans 16 amino acids. CDR1 and CDR2 from the germline V gene are LGHDT and YNNKEL (reference sequence). V lost 0 bases and J lost 4, with 13 bases in between. Here the CDR3 reads CASSQDPPGVGNTIYF. CDR3 sequence (DNA): TGTGCCAGCAGCCAAGATCCCCCAGGGGTGGGAAACACCATATATTTT.

The chain links TRBV14 to TRBJ1-6; no reliable D call. This CDR3 comprises 18 residues. V lost 4 bases to trimming and J lost 7 bases, with 23 bases between them. CDR1 is SGHDN, CDR2 FVKESK, per germline. CDR3 loop: CASSLREGIIGFNSPLHF. For the CDR3, the DNA is TGTGCCAGCAGCCTACGGGAGGGTATTATCGGGTTCAATTCACCCCTCCACTTT.

The chain employs TRBV4-3 and TRBJ1-1; the D gene is possibly TRBD1 (5 bases). Germline V CDR1 and CDR2: LGHNA, YSLEER. Trimming removed 0 bases at V and 0 bases at J, with 14 bases between. This CDR3 is 17 amino acids long. CDR3 loop: CASSQDHRRGMNTEAFF. CDR3 sequence (DNA): TGCGCCAGCAGCCAAGATCATCGGCGGGGGATGAACACTGAAGCTTTCTTT.

The chain is built from TRBV28 and TRBJ1-2; TRBD1 aligns across 9 bases. V lost 5 bases, J lost 8 bases, and 6 bases stayed unmatched. Germline CDR1 is MDHEN and CDR2 is SYDVKM. This CDR3 is 13 amino acids long. CDR3 coding DNA: TGTGCCAGCAGTGTTACAGGGGGCAAGGGCTACACCTTC. This translates into CASSVTGGKGYTF.

V usage is TRBV6-5 and J usage is TRBJ1-6; D uncertain. Germline CDR1 reads MNHEY; CDR2 reads SVGAGI. CDR3 size: 14 residues. The V and J ends lost 5 bases and 9 bases respectively, with 14 bases between them. CDR3 amino acids: CASSLRTGVSPLHF. CDR3 sequence (DNA): TGTGCCAGCAGTCTACGGACGGGCGTTTCACCCCTCCACTTT.

The chain employs TRBV5-8 and TRBJ2-3; no firm D call. Germline lookup yields CDR1 SGHTS and CDR2 YDEGEE. The CDR3 sequence is 15 residues long. Trimming removed 0 bases at V and 0 bases at J, with 8 bases between. The chain's CDR3 is CASSLGKTSTDTQYF. The CDR3 nucleotides are TGTGCCAGCAGCTTGGGAAAGACCAGCACAGATACGCAGTATTTT.

This clone has more than one count but fewer than ten. This sequence joins TRBV10-3 and TRBJ1-1, with D perhaps TRBD1 (5 bases). The CDR3 is made up of 14 amino acids. V shed 2 bases and J shed 5 bases, with 12 bases lying between them. Germline lookup yields CDR1 ENHRY and CDR2 SYGVKD. Here the CDR3 reads CAISERGSRTEAFF. The CDR3 bases are TGTGCCATCAGTGAGCGGGGGAGTCGGACTGAAGCTTTCTTT.

The table lists this clone with a few counts. V usage is TRBV27 and J usage is TRBJ2-2; TRBD2 agrees at 8 bases. V trimming: 3 bases; J trimming: 7 bases; junction bases outside the gene matches: 1. CDR1 and CDR2 from the germline V gene are MNHEY and SMNVEV (reference sequence). This CDR3 is 13 amino acids long. CDR3 sequence: CASSFAGGGELFF. CDR3 DNA sequence: TGTGCCAGCAGTTTCGCGGGGGGCGGGGAGCTGTTTTTT.

CDR3 sequence reads: CASSRGQANSPLHF. CDR3 DNA sequence: TGTGCCAGCAGCCGGGGACAGGCTAATTCACCCCTCCACTTT. The genes are TRBV11-3 and TRBJ1-6, with 8 nucleotides matching TRBD1. The CDR3 covers 14 residues. Germline V gene sequence: CDR1 SGHNT, CDR2 YENEEA. Trimming removed 5 bases from V and 6 bases from J; junction bases left unmatched: 3.

The V and J genes are TRBV19 and TRBJ2-5, with TRBD1 matching over 7 bases. V shed 6 bases and J 1 base; nucleotides not matched to a gene: 8. The CDR3 covers 15 residues. Germline assignment: CDR1 LNHDA and CDR2 SQIVND (reference sequence). The CDR3 DNA reads as TGTGCCAGTAGCCAGGGGACAGTTCCCCAAGAGACCCAGTACTTC. Protein: CASSQGTVPQETQYF.

This chain links TRBV9 with TRBJ2-7; no clear D. This CDR3 comprises 15 residues. Trimming shortened V by 4 bases and J by 4 bases, and 18 bases separated the two germline ends. CDR1 is SGDLS, CDR2 YYNGEE, per germline. Written as DNA, the CDR3 is TGTGCCAGCAGCCCCCGACCCGTAAATGCGTACGAGCAGTACTTC. It is translated as CASSPRPVNAYEQYF.

This clone was recorded a few times. V and J are TRBV7-6 and TRBJ2-5; 9 bases line up with TRBD2. Germline CDR1 reads SGHVS; CDR2 reads FNYEAQ. V shed 2 bases and J 1 base; nucleotides not matched to a gene: 2. The CDR3 consists of 15 residues. The CDR3 loop reads CASSLLAGFQETQYF. CDR3 in DNA: TGTGCCAGCAGCTTACTAGCGGGGTTCCAAGAGACCCAGTACTTC.

The chain uses TRBV5-1 and TRBJ1-1; D ambiguous. The CDR3 has 15 residues. Germline V gene lookup returns CDR1 SGHRS and CDR2 YFSETQ. V lost 1 base and J 1 base, leaving 11 bases between the germline ends. CDR3 region: CASSLKRDGNTEAFF. For the CDR3, the DNA is TGCGCCAGCAGCTTGAAAAGGGATGGGAACACTGAAGCTTTCTTT.

The chain carries TRBV9 and TRBJ2-2; 7 nucleotides align to TRBD2. The CDR3 is 16 amino acids. CDR1 and CDR2 (germline): SGDLS, YYNGEE. Unmatched junction bases numbered 4, after V lost 0 bases and J lost 2 bases. The CDR3 reads CASSVGLAGNTGELFF. The CDR3 DNA reads as TGTGCCAGCAGCGTAGGATTAGCGGGCAACACCGGGGAGCTGTTTTTT.

The rearrangement joins TRBV5-1 to TRBJ2-7; 8 nucleotides match TRBD1. The CDR3 extends over 15 amino acids. J gave up 5 bases and V 0 bases, and 7 bases lay outside the gene matches. Germline-derived CDR1 and CDR2 are SGHRS and YFSETQ. The CDR3: CASSLEQGGVHEQYF. Here the CDR3 DNA reads TGCGCCAGCAGCTTGGAACAGGGGGGAGTCCACGAGCAGTACTTC.

Here the CDR3 DNA reads TGTGCCAGTAGTATTCTAGCGGTATACAATGAGCAGTTCTTC. Translating it yields CASSILAVYNEQFF. This rearrangement joins TRBV19 to TRBJ2-1; 7 nucleotides match TRBD2. The CDR3 contains 14 residues. Losses at the gene ends were 3 bases for V and 4 bases for J; bases not matched to a gene: 3. The germline CDR1 and CDR2 sequences are LNHDA and SQIVND (reference sequence).

The chain links TRBV6-5 to TRBJ1-2; perhaps TRBD1 as D (5 bases). The CDR3 consists of 13 residues. Germline CDR1 MNHEY, CDR2 SVGAGI. The ends were cut back, 2 bases at V and 6 bases at J, with 10 bases in the middle. CDR3: CASSYQGVDGYTF. In DNA form, the CDR3 reads TGTGCCAGCAGTTACCAGGGAGTGGATGGCTACACCTTC.

Comment on this clone: One end of the junction does not line up with germline, which may come from a read error. J is TRBJ2-2 and V is TRBV27; 8 nucleotides agree with TRBD2. The CDR3 spans 14 residues. Germline lookup yields CDR1 MNHEY and CDR2 SMNVEV (reference sequence). The CDR3 region has the DNA TGTGCCAGCAGATATAGCGGGAACAACGGGGAGCTGTTTTTT. Protein sequence: CASRYSGNNGELFF.